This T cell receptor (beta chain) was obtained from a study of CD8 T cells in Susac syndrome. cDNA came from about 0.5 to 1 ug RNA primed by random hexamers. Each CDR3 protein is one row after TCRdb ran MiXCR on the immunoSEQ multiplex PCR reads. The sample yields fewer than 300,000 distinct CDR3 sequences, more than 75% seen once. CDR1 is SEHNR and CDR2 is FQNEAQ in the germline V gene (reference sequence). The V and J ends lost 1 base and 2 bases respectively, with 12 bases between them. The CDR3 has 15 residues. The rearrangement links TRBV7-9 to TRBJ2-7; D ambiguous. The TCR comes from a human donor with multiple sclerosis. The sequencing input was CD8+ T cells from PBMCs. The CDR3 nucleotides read TGTGCCAGCAGCTTAGAGGGCAGCGCACCCTACGAGCAGTACTTC. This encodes CASSLEGSAPYEQYF.